This paragraph covers one T cell receptor beta chain sequence. The germline gives CDR1 SEHNR, CDR2 FQNEAQ (reference sequence). The CDR3 consists of 11 residues. Trimming cost V 5 bases and J 8 bases, with 9 bases left between them. TCRdb keeps only in-frame clones here, not all; method: immunoSEQ multiplex PCR. The sample includes roughly 200,000 clones, 87% of them seen just once. The source of the sample is a study of blood T cell repertoires in COVID-19. This chain links TRBV7-9 with TRBJ1-2; D uncertain. The TCR sequence derives from a man between 18 and 29 years old with acute COVID-19. The sample consisted of PBMCs or T cells enriched from blood (not recorded which). CDR3 in amino acids: CASSPGSGYTF. The CDR3 nucleotides are TGTGCCAGCAGCCCGGGGTCCGGCTACACCTTC.